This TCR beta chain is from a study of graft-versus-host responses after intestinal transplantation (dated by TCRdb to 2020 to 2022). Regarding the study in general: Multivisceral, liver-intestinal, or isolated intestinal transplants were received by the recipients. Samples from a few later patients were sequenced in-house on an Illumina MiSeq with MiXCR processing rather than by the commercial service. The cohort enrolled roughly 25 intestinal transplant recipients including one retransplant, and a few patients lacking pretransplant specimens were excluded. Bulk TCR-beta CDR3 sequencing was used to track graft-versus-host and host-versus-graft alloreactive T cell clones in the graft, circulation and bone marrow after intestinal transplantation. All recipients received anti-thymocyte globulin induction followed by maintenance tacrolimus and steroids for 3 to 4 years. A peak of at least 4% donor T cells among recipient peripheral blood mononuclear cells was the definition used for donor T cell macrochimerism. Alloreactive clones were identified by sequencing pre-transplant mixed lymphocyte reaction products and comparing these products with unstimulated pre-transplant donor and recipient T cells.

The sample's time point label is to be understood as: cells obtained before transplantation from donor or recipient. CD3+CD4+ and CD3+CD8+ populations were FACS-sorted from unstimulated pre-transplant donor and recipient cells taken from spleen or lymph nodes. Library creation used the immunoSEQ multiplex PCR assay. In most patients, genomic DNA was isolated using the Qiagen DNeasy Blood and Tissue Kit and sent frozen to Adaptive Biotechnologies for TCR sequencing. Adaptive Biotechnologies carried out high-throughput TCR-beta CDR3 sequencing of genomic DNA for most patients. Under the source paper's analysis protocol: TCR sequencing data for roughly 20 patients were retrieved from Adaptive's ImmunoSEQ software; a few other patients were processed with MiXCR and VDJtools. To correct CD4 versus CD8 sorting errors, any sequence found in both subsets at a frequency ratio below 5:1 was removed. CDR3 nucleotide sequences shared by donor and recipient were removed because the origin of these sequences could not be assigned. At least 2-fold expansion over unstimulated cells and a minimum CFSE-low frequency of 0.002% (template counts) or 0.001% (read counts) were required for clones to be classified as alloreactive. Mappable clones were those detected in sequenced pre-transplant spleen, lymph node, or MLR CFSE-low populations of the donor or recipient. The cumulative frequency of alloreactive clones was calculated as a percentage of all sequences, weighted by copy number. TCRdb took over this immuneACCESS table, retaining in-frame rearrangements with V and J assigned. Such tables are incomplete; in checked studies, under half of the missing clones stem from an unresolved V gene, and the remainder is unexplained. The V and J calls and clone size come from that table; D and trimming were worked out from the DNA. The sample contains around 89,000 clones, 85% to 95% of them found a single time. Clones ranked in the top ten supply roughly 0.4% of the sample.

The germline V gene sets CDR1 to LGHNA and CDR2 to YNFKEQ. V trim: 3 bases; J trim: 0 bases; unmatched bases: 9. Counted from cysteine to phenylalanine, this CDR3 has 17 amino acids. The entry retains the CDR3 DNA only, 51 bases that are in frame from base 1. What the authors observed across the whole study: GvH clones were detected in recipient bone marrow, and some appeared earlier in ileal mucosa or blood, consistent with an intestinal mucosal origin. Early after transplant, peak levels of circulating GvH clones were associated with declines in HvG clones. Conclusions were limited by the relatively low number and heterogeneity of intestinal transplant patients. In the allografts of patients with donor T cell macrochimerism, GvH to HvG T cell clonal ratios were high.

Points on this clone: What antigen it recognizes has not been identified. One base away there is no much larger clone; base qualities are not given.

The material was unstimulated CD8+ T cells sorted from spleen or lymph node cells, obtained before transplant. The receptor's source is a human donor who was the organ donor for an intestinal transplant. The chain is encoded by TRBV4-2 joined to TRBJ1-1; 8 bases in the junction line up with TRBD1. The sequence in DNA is TGTGCCAGCAGCCAGGGGGGGTGGGACAGGCTGAACACTGAAGCTTTCTTT. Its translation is CASSQGGWDRLNTEAFF.